This TCR beta chain is drawn from a study of cytotoxic CD8 clonotypes in ibrutinib-treated CLL. Background on the study: The patients, roughly ten relapsed/refractory and around 15 treatment-naive, included 17 who were IGHV unmutated. General study points: Increased clonality at ibrutinib response gave way to a return toward baseline at progression. Pretreatment clonality was elevated relative to age-matched healthy donors and paralleled circulating CD8+ T-cell counts.

Of note for this clone: What it binds is unknown.

TCRdb keeps only in-frame clones here, not all; method: immunoSEQ multiplex PCR. The sample holds approximately 150,000 clones, around 80% seen once. The sample consisted of PBMCs, taken after 24 months of ibrutinib treatment. The TCR was taken from a human donor with chronic lymphocytic leukemia.

The CDR3 DNA is TGCGCCAGCGGGCGAAGGGGGCAAAGCTCCTACAATGAGCAGTTCTTC. This translates into CASGRRGQSSYNEQFF. V is TRBV5-1 and J is TRBJ2-1, with 7 nucleotides matching TRBD1. Germline V gene lookup returns CDR1 SGHRS and CDR2 YFSETQ. With 7 bases clipped from V and 0 bases from J, the junction kept 10 bases outside the gene matches. CDR3 size: 16 residues.